Listed below are T cell receptor beta chains from one sample, sequenced in a study of T cell responses to AZD1222 COVID-19 vaccine. TCRdb's table, derived via immunoSEQ multiplex PCR, lists solely in-frame clones and lacks some. The data contain 120,000 or so clones, about 89% of them singletons. The source material was peripheral blood, sampled on day 0 of AZD1222 vaccination. Receptors originate from an adult in good health. The CDR3 runs from the conserved cysteine through the conserved F or W. Each record gives: clone size, J gene, V gene, D gene, CDR3 length, CDR3 DNA, CDR3 protein. A D gene is named only where the DNA matches it firmly. Clone sizes are given selectively: once, few, many, or a class where the clone is expanded.

once,TRBJ1-3,TRBV5-1,.,16,TGCGCCAGCAGCTTGTTTACCGGTTCCTCTGGAAACACCATATATTTT,CASSLFTGSSGNTIYF
.,TRBJ1-1,TRBV18,.,15,TGTGCCAGCTCCGCTTCGGGAGCCCCGGGTACTGAAGCTTTCTTT,CASSASGAPGTEAFF
.,TRBJ1-5,TRBV27,.,15,TGTGCCAGCCGCCCGGACAGAATACTGGGCCAGCCCCAGCATTTT,CASRPDRILGQPQHF
.,TRBJ1-3,TRBV7-9,.,13,TGTGCCAGCAGGCCCCCAGCCGGAAACACCATATATTTT,CASRPPAGNTIYF
.,TRBJ1-4,TRBV30,TRBD1,13,TGTGCCTGGAACGGACAGGAAAATGAAAAACTGTTTTTT,CAWNGQENEKLFF
.,TRBJ1-5,TRBV6-5,TRBD1,15,TGTGCCAGCAGCACCGGGACAGGGGGGAGTCAGCCCCAGCATTTT,CASSTGTGGSQPQHF
.,TRBJ1-5,TRBV2,.,13,TGTGCCAGCATGAGGGACAGCAATCAGCCCCAGCATTTT,CASMRDSNQPQHF
.,TRBJ2-1,TRBV10-3,.,14,TGTGCCATCAGCCTCCTCGGGACATACAATGAGCAGTTCTTC,CAISLLGTYNEQFF
.,TRBJ2-5,TRBV2,.,14,TGTGCCAGCAAGTCGTACGGAATCCAAGAGACCCAGTACTTC,CASKSYGIQETQYF
.,TRBJ1-2,TRBV6-5,.,15,TGTGCCAGCAGCCCCCGCAGGACCACTAACTATGGCTACACCTTC,CASSPRRTTNYGYTF
.,TRBJ2-5,TRBV5-1,TRBD1,15,TGCGCCAGCAGCTCACCGGGACAGGGGTGGGAGACCCAGTACTTC,CASSSPGQGWETQYF
.,TRBJ2-1,TRBV7-8,.,14,TGTGCCAGCAGCCTCCGGGACGGCCACAATGAGCAGTTCTTC,CASSLRDGHNEQFF
.,TRBJ1-1,TRBV29-1,.,12,TGCAGCGTTGACGCAGAATACACTGAAGCTTTCTTT,CSVDAEYTEAFF
.,TRBJ2-3,TRBV7-3,.,14,TGTGCCAGCAGCCTGGGTGGCGGGCCCGGGACGCAGTATTTT,CASSLGGGPGTQYF
few,TRBJ1-3,TRBV5-1,.,14,TGCGCCAGCGGCACAGGGTCCATTGGAAACACCATATATTTT,CASGTGSIGNTIYF
.,TRBJ2-3,TRBV27,TRBD2,16,TGTGCCAGCAGTTACGGACTAGCGGGAGGCACAGATACGCAGTATTTT,CASSYGLAGGTDTQYF
.,TRBJ2-7,TRBV12-5,TRBD2,13,TGTGCTAGTGGTCTTAGCGGGAGCCACGAGCAGTACTTC,CASGLSGSHEQYF
.,TRBJ1-2,TRBV6-6,.,13,TGTGCCAGCACTCCGACAGCTAACTATGGCTACACCTTC,CASTPTANYGYTF
.,TRBJ2-1,TRBV19,.,13,TGTGCCAGTAGTAAGGGCGGACTCAATGAGCAGTTCTTC,CASSKGGLNEQFF
.,TRBJ2-1,TRBV12-3/TRBV12-4,TRBD1,13,TGTGCCAGCAGCTGGGACAGGGCCTATGAGCAGTTCTTC,CASSWDRAYEQFF
.,TRBJ1-2,TRBV10-3,.,12,TGTGCCATCAGTGTGGGGGGGCAAGGCTACACCTTC,CAISVGGQGYTF
.,TRBJ1-2,TRBV12-3/TRBV12-4,.,13,TGTGCCAGCAGCCCGGGTTTAGGGTATGGCTACACCTTC,CASSPGLGYGYTF
once,TRBJ1-1,TRBV5-1,.,16,TGCGCCAGCAGCTCTCCCTCGGGGGTGGGGAACACTGAAGCTTTCTTT,CASSSPSGVGNTEAFF
.,TRBJ1-1,TRBV6-5,TRBD1,15,TGTGCCAGCAGTTACGGGACAGGGGAGGACACTGAAGCTTTCTTT,CASSYGTGEDTEAFF
few,TRBJ1-1,TRBV28,TRBD1,15,TGTGCCAGCACCCAGACAGGGAGGGAGAACACTGAAGCTTTCTTT,CASTQTGRENTEAFF
.,TRBJ2-1,TRBV18,.,14,TGTGCCAGCTCCCAGGCCATTACGGGGAGTGAGCAGTTCTTC,CASSQAITGSEQFF
once,TRBJ2-6,TRBV7-9,.,19,TGTGCCAGCAGCCCGGAGGGGGGACAAGGCCCGGGAGGGGCCAACGTCCTGACTTTC,CASSPEGGQGPGGANVLTF
.,TRBJ2-3,TRBV5-1,.,16,TGCGCCAGCAGCTTGGGCCAAGAACCTAGCACAGATACGCAGTATTTT,CASSLGQEPSTDTQYF
.,TRBJ2-3,TRBV5-5,TRBD1,15,TGTGCCAGCAGCTTGAGCCCGGGACAGCCAGATACGCAGTATTTT,CASSLSPGQPDTQYF
.,TRBJ1-4,TRBV5-1,.,14,TGCGCCAGCAGAGCGACGGACGTCAATGAAAAACTGTTTTTT,CASRATDVNEKLFF
.,TRBJ2-3,TRBV7-3,TRBD2,17,TGTGCCAGCAGCACCTCAGGACTAGCCCCCGCTACGGATACGCAGTATTTT,CASSTSGLAPATDTQYF
.,TRBJ1-5,TRBV7-9,TRBD1,15,TGTGCCAGCAGCTTAGATGGACAGGGGGGGCAGCCCCAGCATTTT,CASSLDGQGGQPQHF